Listed here is a single T cell receptor (beta chain). V was pared by 0 bases and J by 1 base, with 5 bases of the junction left unmatched. The CDR3 length is 17 residues. From germline, CDR1 is SGHTS and CDR2 YDEGEE. The data originate from a study of cytomegalovirus exposure and HLA in healthy donors. For the study at large: Genetic ancestry analysis placed around four fifths of the roughly 400 donors that were genotyped in the Caucasian-associated cluster.

PCR primers comprised 60 Vbeta and 13 Jbeta primers. TCRdb's table, derived via immunoSEQ multiplex PCR, lists solely in-frame clones and lacks some. The sample has over 200,000 clones; 60% to 80% are singletons. Source material: PBMCs. This sequence was found in a male donor in good health and CMV-seronegative. The V and J genes are TRBV5-8 and TRBJ2-5; 11 bases agree with TRBD2. The CDR3 nucleotides are TGTGCCAGCAGCTTGGGAGGTACTAGCGGGGGCCAAGAGACCCAGTACTTC. Translation gives CASSLGGTSGGQETQYF.